In this sample, the clone carrying this T cell receptor (beta chain) turned up many times. Its antigen is unidentified. The data were taken from a study of blood T cells in healthy people across ages. Study findings and constraints: Estimates based on one million T cells were treated as lower bounds.

The CDR3 covers 15 residues. J lost 4 bases, V lost 2 bases, and 6 bases had no gene match. Germline lookup yields CDR1 MDHEN and CDR2 SYDVKM. Sample-barcoded 5' priming and a J-beta primer mix drove a second PCR of 7 to 11 cycles. Each CDR3 protein gets one entry after TCRdb re-called the 5' RACE reads with MiXCR. The sample yields 450,000 to 600,000 distinct CDR3 sequences, roughly a quarter seen once. These records were also assigned to another study, of T cells of mothers and their children. From that paper: A few mothers and their six children, all healthy Caucasians, donated.

The sequence was obtained from a boy between 2 and 10 years old in good health. The sample was blood. The chain uses TRBV28 and TRBJ2-7; TRBD2 aligns across 9 bases. This CDR3 is CASSLGGSGGYEQYF. The CDR3, as DNA: TGTGCCAGCAGTTTAGGGGGTAGCGGGGGATACGAGCAGTACTTC.